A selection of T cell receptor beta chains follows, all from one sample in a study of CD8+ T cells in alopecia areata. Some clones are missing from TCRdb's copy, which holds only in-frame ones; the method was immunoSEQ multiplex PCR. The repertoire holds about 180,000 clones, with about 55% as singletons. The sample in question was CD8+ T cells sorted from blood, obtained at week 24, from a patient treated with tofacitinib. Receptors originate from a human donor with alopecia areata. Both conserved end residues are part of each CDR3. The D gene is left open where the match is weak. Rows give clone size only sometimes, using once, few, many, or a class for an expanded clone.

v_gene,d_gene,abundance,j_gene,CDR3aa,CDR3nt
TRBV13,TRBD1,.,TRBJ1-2,CASSPRDRGRDGYTF,TGTGCCAGCAGCCCCCGGGACAGGGGGCGTGATGGCTACACCTTC
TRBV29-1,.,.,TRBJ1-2,CSVDVGRNYGYTF,TGCAGCGTTGACGTAGGGAGAAACTATGGCTACACCTTC
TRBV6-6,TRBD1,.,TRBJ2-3,CASSFPRGQGADTQYF,TGTGCCAGCAGTTTCCCCCGGGGACAGGGGGCAGATACGCAGTATTTT
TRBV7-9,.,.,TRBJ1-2,CASSLIGGDYGYTF,TGTGCCAGCAGCTTAATAGGCGGAGACTATGGCTACACCTTC
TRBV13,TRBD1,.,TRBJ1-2,CASSSRTGGSYGYTF,TGTGCCAGCAGCTCGAGGACAGGGGGAAGCTATGGCTACACCTTC
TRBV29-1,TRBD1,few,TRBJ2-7,CSAEDRDRVQYF,TGCAGCGCCGAGGACCGGGACAGAGTGCAGTACTTC
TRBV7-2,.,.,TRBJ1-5,CASSSSSRGNQPQHF,TGTGCCAGCAGCTCCAGTTCTAGGGGCAATCAGCCCCAGCATTTT
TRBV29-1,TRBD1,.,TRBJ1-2,CSVVPDRDQGYTF,TGCAGCGTGGTCCCCGACAGGGATCAAGGCTACACCTTC
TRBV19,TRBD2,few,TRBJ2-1,CASGAGGPVEQFF,TGTGCCAGTGGCGCGGGGGGGCCCGTTGAGCAGTTCTTC
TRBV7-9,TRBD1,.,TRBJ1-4,CASSPDRDREKLFF,TGTGCCAGCAGCCCAGACCGGGACAGGGAAAAACTGTTTTTT
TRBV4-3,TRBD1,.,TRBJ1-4,CASSQTQGATNEKLFF,TGCGCCAGCAGCCAAACCCAGGGGGCCACTAATGAAAAACTGTTTTTT
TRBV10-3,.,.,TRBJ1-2,CAISDEGTETNYGYTF,TGTGCCATCAGTGATGAGGGGACGGAAACTAACTATGGCTACACCTTC
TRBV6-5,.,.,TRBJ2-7,CASSYSEGEYEQYF,TGTGCCAGCAGTTACTCGGAGGGCGAATACGAGCAGTACTTC
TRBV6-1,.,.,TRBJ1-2,CASSGELHNYGYTF,TGTGCCAGCAGTGGGGAGCTTCACAACTATGGCTACACCTTC
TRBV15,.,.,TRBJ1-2,CATSSDSIIANYGYTF,TGTGCCACCAGCAGTGACTCAATTATAGCTAACTATGGCTACACCTTC
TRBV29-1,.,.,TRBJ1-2,CSVEDLGGLGYGYTF,TGCAGCGTTGAAGATCTGGGGGGGCTTGGCTATGGCTACACCTTC
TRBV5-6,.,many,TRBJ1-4,CASSLGRKLANEKLFF,TGTGCCAGCAGCTTGGGCCGGAAGTTAGCTAATGAAAAACTGTTTTTT
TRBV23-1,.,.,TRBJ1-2,CASSHRGLNYGYTF,TGCGCCAGCAGTCACAGAGGATTGAACTATGGCTACACCTTC
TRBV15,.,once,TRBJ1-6,CATSNRVGSPLHF,TGTGCCACCTCCAACAGGGTAGGATCACCCCTCCACTTT
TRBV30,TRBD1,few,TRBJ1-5,CAWSLGQVNQPQHF,TGTGCCTGGAGTCTGGGACAGGTGAATCAGCCCCAGCATTTT
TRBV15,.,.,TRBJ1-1,CATGAVSTEAFF,TGTGCCACCGGGGCCGTGTCGACTGAAGCTTTCTTT
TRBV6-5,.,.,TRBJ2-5,CASSYGPRSQETQYF,TGTGCCAGCAGTTACGGGCCCCGAAGCCAAGAGACCCAGTACTTC
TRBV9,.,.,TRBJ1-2,CASSENQDLYGYTF,TGTGCCAGCTCGGAGAATCAAGACCTTTATGGCTACACCTTC
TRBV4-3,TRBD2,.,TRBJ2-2,CASSQDSGGAGELFF,TGCGCCAGCAGCCAAGATAGCGGGGGGGCCGGGGAGCTGTTTTTT
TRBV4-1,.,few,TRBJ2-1,CASRPTVTYNEQFF,TGCGCCAGCAGACCCACAGTGACCTACAATGAGCAGTTCTTC
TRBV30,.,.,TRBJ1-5,CAWSVGQGFQPQHF,TGTGCCTGGAGTGTAGGGCAGGGGTTTCAGCCCCAGCATTTT
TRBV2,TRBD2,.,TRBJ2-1,CASSIAGPNNEQFF,TGTGCCAGCAGCATAGCGGGGCCCAACAATGAGCAGTTCTTC
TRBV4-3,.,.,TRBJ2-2,CASSPYRQAGELFF,TGCGCCAGCAGCCCATACCGTCAGGCCGGGGAGCTGTTTTTT
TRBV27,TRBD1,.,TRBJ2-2,CASSLSGGQTGELFF,TGTGCCAGCAGTTTATCAGGGGGCCAAACCGGGGAGCTGTTTTTT
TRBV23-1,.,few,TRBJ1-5,CASSQSRAGPAVQPQHF,TGCGCCAGCAGTCAATCTAGGGCAGGGCCCGCAGTTCAGCCCCAGCATTTT
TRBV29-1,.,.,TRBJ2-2,CSVYLQTNTGELFF,TGCAGCGTTTATTTACAGACCAACACCGGGGAGCTGTTTTTT
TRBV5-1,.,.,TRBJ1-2,CASSSEGRSYTF,TGCGCCAGCAGCTCAGAGGGTAGAAGCTACACCTTC
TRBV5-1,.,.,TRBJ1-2,CASSLEGSQGYGYTF,TGCGCCAGCAGCTTGGAAGGGAGCCAAGGCTATGGCTACACCTTC
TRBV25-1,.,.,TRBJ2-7,CASSDFVSYEQYF,TGTGCCAGCAGCGACTTTGTCTCCTACGAGCAGTACTTC
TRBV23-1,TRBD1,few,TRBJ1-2,CASSQPPSETGDYGYTF,TGCGCCAGCAGTCAACCTCCCTCCGAGACAGGGGACTATGGCTACACCTTC
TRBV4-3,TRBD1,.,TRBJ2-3,CASSQEGGRGLDTQYF,TGCGCCAGCAGCCAAGAAGGGGGCAGGGGGCTGGATACGCAGTATTTT
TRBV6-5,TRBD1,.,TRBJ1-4,CASSSRDRDEKLFF,TGTGCCAGCAGTTCCCGGGACAGGGACGAAAAACTGTTTTTT
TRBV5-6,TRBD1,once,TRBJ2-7,CASSLDPGQGTYEQYF,TGTGCCAGCAGCTTGGACCCGGGACAGGGGACTTACGAGCAGTACTTC
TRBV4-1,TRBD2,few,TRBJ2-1,CASSQLAGGGYEQFF,TGCGCCAGCAGCCAACTAGCGGGGGGGGGCTATGAGCAGTTCTTC
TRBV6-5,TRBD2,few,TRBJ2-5,CASSLAGAQETQYF,TGTGCCAGCAGCTTAGCGGGGGCCCAAGAGACCCAGTACTTC
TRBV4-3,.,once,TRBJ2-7,CASSQGPGIYEQYF,TGCGCCAGCAGCCAAGGCCCCGGGATCTACGAGCAGTACTTC
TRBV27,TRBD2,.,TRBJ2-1,CASGASGLAEIGEQFF,TGTGCCAGCGGTGCTTCGGGACTAGCGGAGATCGGTGAGCAGTTCTTC
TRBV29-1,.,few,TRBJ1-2,CSVLEQGSYGYTF,TGCAGCGTTTTGGAACAGGGCTCCTATGGCTACACCTTC
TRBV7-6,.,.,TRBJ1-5,CASSLNSNQPQHF,TGTGCCAGCAGCTTAAATAGCAATCAGCCCCAGCATTTT
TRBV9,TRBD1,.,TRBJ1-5,CASSEGTGGAGQPQHF,TGTGCCAGCAGCGAGGGGACAGGGGGCGCGGGTCAGCCCCAGCATTTT
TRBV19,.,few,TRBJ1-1,CASSIAEELNTEAFF,TGTGCCAGTAGTATAGCGGAGGAATTGAACACTGAAGCTTTCTTT
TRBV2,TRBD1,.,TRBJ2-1,CASTLGTGGKYNEQFF,TGTGCCAGCACCCTCGGGACAGGGGGGAAATACAATGAGCAGTTCTTC
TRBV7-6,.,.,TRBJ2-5,CASSSAGETQYF,TGTGCCAGCAGCTCCGCAGGGGAGACCCAGTACTTC
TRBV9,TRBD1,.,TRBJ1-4,CASSATGGKEKLFF,TGTGCCAGCAGCGCGACAGGGGGAAAGGAAAAACTGTTTTTT
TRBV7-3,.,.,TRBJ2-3,CASSSPAGATQYF,TGTGCCAGCAGCTCCCCGGCGGGGGCAACGCAGTATTTT
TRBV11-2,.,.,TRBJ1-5,CASSLGINQPQHF,TGTGCCAGCAGCTTAGGCATCAATCAGCCCCAGCATTTT
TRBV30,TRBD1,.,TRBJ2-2,CAWSVTGSTGELFF,TGTGCCTGGAGTGTGACAGGGAGCACCGGGGAGCTGTTTTTT
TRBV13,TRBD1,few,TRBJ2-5,CASSSRTGGVEETQYF,TGTGCCAGCAGCTCTAGGACAGGGGGCGTGGAGGAGACCCAGTACTTC
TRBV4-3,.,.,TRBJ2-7,CASSQDEPDGEQYF,TGCGCCAGCAGCCAAGATGAGCCGGATGGGGAGCAGTACTTC
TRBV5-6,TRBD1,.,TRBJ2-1,CASLDGTGGNEQFF,TGTGCCAGCCTCGACGGGACAGGTGGCAATGAGCAGTTCTTC
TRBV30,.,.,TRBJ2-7,CAWSESGTYEQYF,TGTGCCTGGAGTGAGTCCGGGACCTACGAGCAGTACTTC
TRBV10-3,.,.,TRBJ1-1,CAVGQPNTEAFF,TGTGCCGTCGGACAGCCGAACACTGAAGCTTTCTTT